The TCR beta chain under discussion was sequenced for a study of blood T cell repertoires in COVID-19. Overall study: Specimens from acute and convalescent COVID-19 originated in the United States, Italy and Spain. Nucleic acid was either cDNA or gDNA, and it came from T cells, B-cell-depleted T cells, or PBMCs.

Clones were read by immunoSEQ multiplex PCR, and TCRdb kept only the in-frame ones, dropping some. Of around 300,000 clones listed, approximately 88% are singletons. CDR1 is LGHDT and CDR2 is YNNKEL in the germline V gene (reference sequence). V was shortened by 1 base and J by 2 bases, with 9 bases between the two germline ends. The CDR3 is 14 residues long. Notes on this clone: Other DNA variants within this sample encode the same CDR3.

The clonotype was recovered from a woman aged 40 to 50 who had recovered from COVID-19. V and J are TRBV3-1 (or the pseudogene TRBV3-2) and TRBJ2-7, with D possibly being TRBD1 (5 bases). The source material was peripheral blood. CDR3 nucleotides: TGTGCCAGCAGCCAAGTTGCAGGGCCCTACGAGCAGTACTTC. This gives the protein CASSQVAGPYEQYF.